The TCR beta chain described here comes from a study of neurological immune-mediated disorders. The CDR3 loop spans 14 amino acids. V shed 5 bases, J shed 6 bases, and the junction held 9 bases outside the gene matches. Germline CDR1 and CDR2: SGHRS and YFSETQ. MiXCR, applied by TCRdb to the 5' RACE reads, yields one record per CDR3 protein. The sample shows 50,000 to 75,000 distinct CDR3 sequences, over 9.5% of them seen only once. The sequence came from a woman between 55 and 75 years old with HTLV-1-associated myelopathy (HAM/TSP). Specimen: PBMCs. This chain uses TRBV5-1 with TRBJ2-7, with TRBD2 matching 9 bases. The CDR3, as DNA: TGCGCCAGCAGTTTTCCTAGCGGGATCGGCGAGCAGTACGTC. Translated: CASSFPSGIGEQYV.